The 10 T cell receptor beta chains given below trace back to one sample, sequenced in a study of cytomegalovirus exposure and HLA in healthy donors. PCR employed 60 Vbeta and 13 Jbeta primers. Only in-frame clones appear in the TCRdb table, and some are missing; sequencing was by immunoSEQ multiplex PCR. Here the sample spans some 130,000 clones, more than 80% being singletons. The specimen was PBMCs. These receptors were collected from a man aged 25-45 years in good health and CMV-seronegative.

The chain joins TRBV4-1 to TRBJ2-7, with 7 bases that match TRBD1. Germline CDR1 is MGHRA and CDR2 is YSYEKL. The CDR3 runs to 16 residues. Trimming took 1 base from V and 2 from J; bases not matched to a gene: 8. In DNA, the CDR3 is TGCGCCAGCAGCCAAGCTGAACAGGGGATTCCCTACGAGCAGTACTTC. Translated, it gives CASSQAEQGIPYEQYF.

The chain joins TRBV7-6 to TRBJ2-7, with 9 bases that match TRBD2. In germline, CDR1 is SGHVS, CDR2 FNYEAQ. The length of the CDR3 is 15 residues. Germline trimming cut 5 bases from V and 1 base from J; bases unmatched to any gene: 6. This chain's CDR3 is CASSVLAGGSYEQYF. The DNA of the CDR3 is TGTGCCAGCAGCGTACTGGCGGGAGGGTCCTACGAGCAGTACTTC.

This clone occurred a few times. This chain links TRBV6-5 with TRBJ1-2; D is possibly TRBD1 (5 bases). Trimming stripped 2 bases from V and 4 bases from J, with 14 bases between. CDR3 size: 15 residues. In germline, CDR1 is MNHEY, CDR2 SVGAGI. The CDR3 DNA reads as TGTGCCAGCAGTTACACCAAGGGGATTTCCTATGGCTACACCTTC. Translated, it gives CASSYTKGISYGYTF.

The J gene is TRBJ2-7, the V gene TRBV11-2; D possibly corresponds to TRBD1 (6 bases). Germline CDR1 SGHAT, CDR2 FQNNGV. V was trimmed by 5 bases and J by 3 bases, leaving 11 bases between them. The CDR3 contains 13 residues. The CDR3 reads CASSHGQFYEQYF. The CDR3 DNA sequence: TGTGCCAGCAGCCATGGACAGTTCTACGAGCAGTACTTC.

The chain combines TRBV27 with TRBJ2-7, with D possibly TRBD2 on 6 matching bases. Per the germline V gene, CDR1 is MNHEY and CDR2 is SMNVEV (reference sequence). Trimming pared 6 bases from V and 0 bases from J, leaving 21 bases between. The CDR3 is made up of 17 amino acids. CDR3 bases: TGTGCCAGCAGCCCGCGTTATGGCGGGGAAGGCTCCTACGAGCAGTACTTC. Protein: CASSPRYGGEGSYEQYF.

The rearrangement joins TRBV2 to TRBJ2-2; D possibly corresponds to TRBD2 (5 bases). Deletions cut 4 bases from V and 4 bases from J, with 13 bases between. The CDR3 totals 15 residues. Germline V CDR1 and CDR2: SNHLY, FYNNEI. The CDR3 DNA reads TGTGCCAGCAGTGTGGAGGTATTGACCACCGGGGAGCTGTTTTTT. Protein: CASSVEVLTTGELFF.

The V call is TRBV7-9, the J call TRBJ2-1; 12 bases are a match to TRBD1. This CDR3 region has 17 residues. Looked up from germline, CDR1 is SEHNR and CDR2 is FQNEAQ (reference sequence). V was pared by 5 bases and J by 10 bases, with 15 bases of the junction left unmatched. The CDR3 is CASSPVRDRGLMGEQFF. The CDR3 DNA follows: TGTGCCAGCAGCCCAGTGAGGGACAGGGGGCTTATGGGGGAGCAGTTCTTC.

The CDR3 is CASSLAGTGDQPQHF. The CDR3 DNA reads as TGCGCCAGCAGCTTGGCCGGGACAGGGGATCAGCCCCAGCATTTT. The chain employs TRBV5-1 and TRBJ1-5, with 10 bases that match TRBD1. J lost 5 bases, V lost 0 bases, and 2 bases had no gene match. CDR1 is SGHRS, CDR2 YFSETQ, per germline. The CDR3 loop spans 15 amino acids.

There are a few counts of this clone. V usage is TRBV6-6 and J usage is TRBJ2-7, with 7 bases matching TRBD1. J was trimmed by 2 bases and V by 10 bases; bases with no gene match: 8. Looked up from germline, CDR1 is MNHNY and CDR2 is SVGAGI (reference sequence). This CDR3 region has 13 residues. The CDR3 coding sequence is TGTGCCACCACCCGGGACAGCCCCTACGAGCAGTACTTC. It encodes CATTRDSPYEQYF.

In regard to this clone: Within the sample, other DNA sequences also encode this same CDR3. This chain joins TRBV10-3 and TRBJ2-3; D might be TRBD2 (6 bases). The CDR3 consists of 14 residues. The germline gives CDR1 ENHRY, CDR2 SYGVKD. V lost 4 bases, J lost 2 bases, and 10 bases lay in between. CDR3 protein: CAISVGRDTDTQYF. The CDR3 coding sequence is TGTGCCATCAGTGTCGGGAGAGACACAGATACGCAGTATTTT.